This TCR beta chain was profiled in a study of shared clonotypes between healthy human individuals. A roughly 200 ng quantity of DNA, 30,000 to 35,000 T cell genomes, went into the sorted-subset replicate PCRs. Method: immunoSEQ multiplex PCR; TCRdb's copy keeps in-frame clones and lacks some. Of about 2.3 million clones listed, 90% to 95% are singletons. Notes on the study in general: Naive subsets typically showed greater estimated richness than memory subsets.

Note on this clone: The antigen remains undetermined.

J was trimmed by 5 bases and V by 1 base; bases with no gene match: 8. The CDR3 extends over 16 amino acids. Germline-derived CDR1 and CDR2 are SGHRS and YFSETQ. The sequence was obtained from a man aged 18-30 years in good health. Some clones in this sample may be carry-over from other donors' samples. The chain recombines TRBV5-1 with TRBJ2-1, with 8 bases that match TRBD2. Sequencing was done on a sample of naive CD4+ T cells from PBMCs. Noted subset: CD45RA+ positively selected. The CDR3 loop reads CASSLIPGLDDNEQFF. The CDR3 nucleotides read TGCGCCAGCAGCTTGATCCCGGGACTAGACGACAATGAGCAGTTCTTC. Full variable domain (outside the CDR3, taken from reference TRBV5-1 and TRBJ2-1): KAGVTQTPRYLIKTRGQQVTLSCSPISGHRSVSWYQQTPGQGLQFLFEYFSETQRNKGNFPGRFSGRQFSNSRSEMNVSTLELGDSALYLCASSLIPGLDDNEQFFGPGTRLTVL.